A selection of T cell receptor beta chains follows, all from one sample in a study of T cell repertoires in cytomegalovirus infection. One entry per CDR3 protein, called by TCRdb with MiXCR from the reads. The sample has some 440,000 distinct CDR3 sequences, roughly 31% seen once. The sequencing input was PBMCs. These receptors originate from a human donor in good health (CMV status not recorded). Some clones in this sample may be carry-over from other donors' samples. Each CDR3 is given with its conserved first and last residue. A D gene is named only where the DNA matches it firmly.

d_gene	v_gene	CDR3aa
NA	TRBV7-2	CASATRQTSDTQYF
NA	TRBV14	CASSQLGPVGEQYF
NA	TRBV18	CASSPGTLSGNTIYF
NA	TRBV7-8	CASSLSLINTEAFF
NA	TRBV19	CASSISPNTEAFF
TRBD2	TRBV5-1	CASSSGLEAKNIQYF
NA	TRBV3-1	CASSQAAFGKNTEAFF
TRBD1	TRBV11-2	CASSLVRGQYEQYF
NA	TRBV7-2	CASTRGQINQPQHF
TRBD2	TRBV7-8	CASSPDGGVRGTQYF
NA	TRBV12-3/TRBV12-4	CASSFSTSETQYF
TRBD1	TRBV20-1	CSARSQGDSNEKLFF
NA	TRBV12-3/TRBV12-4	CASRLGATYEQYF
NA	TRBV24-1	CATSDRDRGTDTQYF
NA	TRBV7-9	CASSLAGRNAGYGYTF
TRBD2	TRBV4-1	CASSQFPGGSTDTQYF
NA	TRBV5-4	CASSPGTAGSSPLHF
NA	TRBV10-2	CSSSESVQFYGYTF
NA	TRBV10-2	CASSNGVNEQFF
TRBD2	TRBV2	CASTMRGGSYEQYF
NA	TRBV28	CASSPRQVPYGYTF
TRBD1	TRBV7-6	CASRQGAHANEKLFF
TRBD1	TRBV6-1	CASRDDRANTEAFF
TRBD1	TRBV7-2	CASSLALSGQSPLHF
NA	TRBV5-4	CASSLVPLPQETQYF
NA	TRBV5-4	CASSPAGRRQETQYF
NA	TRBV6-5	CASVRGTEAFF
NA	TRBV12-3/TRBV12-4	CASSFRNIQYF
NA	TRBV20-1	CSARRSTDTQYF
NA	TRBV27	CASSLSPQTGNTIYF
NA	TRBV6-1	CASSEARGGYPQHF
TRBD1	TRBV18	CASASQGLMRGRNSPLHF
NA	TRBV5-1	CASSVRPPDLSGNTIYF
TRBD2	TRBV3-1	CASSQYTSGGRDTQYF
TRBD1	TRBV10-2	CASSETTGFNGYTF
TRBD1	TRBV6-5	CASSRQGPNSPLHF
TRBD2	TRBV6-4	CASSDRSGGGYNEQFF
TRBD2	TRBV6-6	CASSVGQPGLAVASTDTQYF
NA	TRBV20-1	CSASKGPGAKKKETQYF
NA	TRBV5-1	CASSLTGQGDTQYF
NA	TRBV4-2	CASSQEGRSSYEQYF
NA	TRBV5-4	CASSLQDPYNEQFF
NA	TRBV20-1	CSARRRGANQPQHF
NA	TRBV20-1	CSAVRPPVEQYF
NA	TRBV5-6	CASSLVSEYEQYF
NA	TRBV12-3/TRBV12-4	CASSLTGAINYGYTF
NA	TRBV6-5	CASSYGQKGSPLHF
TRBD2	TRBV7-2	CASSLEVAGPNEQFF
TRBD1	TRBV7-2	CASSRQQGFAYEQYF
NA	TRBV7-2	CASSRYGPNQETQYF
TRBD1	TRBV7-6	CASSLEGGGENTEAFF
NA	TRBV6-4	CASSDSGHPVRAFF